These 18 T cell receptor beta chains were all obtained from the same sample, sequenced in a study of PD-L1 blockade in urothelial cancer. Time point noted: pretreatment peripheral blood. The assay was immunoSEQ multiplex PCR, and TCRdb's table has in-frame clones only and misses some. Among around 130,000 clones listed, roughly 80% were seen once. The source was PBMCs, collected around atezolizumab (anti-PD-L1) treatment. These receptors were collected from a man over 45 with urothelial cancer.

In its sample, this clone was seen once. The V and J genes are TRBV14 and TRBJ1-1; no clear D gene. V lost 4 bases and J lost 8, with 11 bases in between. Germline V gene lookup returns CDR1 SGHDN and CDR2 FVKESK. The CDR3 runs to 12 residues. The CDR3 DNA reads TGTGCCAGCAGCCGTAATGCAGGCGAAGCTTTCTTT. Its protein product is CASSRNAGEAFF. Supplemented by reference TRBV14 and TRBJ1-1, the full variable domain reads EAGVTQFPSHSVIEKGQTVTLRCDPISGHDNLYWYRRVMGKEIKFLLHFVKESKQDESGMPNNRFLAERTGGTYSTLKVQPAELEDSGVYFCASSRNAGEAFFGQGTRLTVV.

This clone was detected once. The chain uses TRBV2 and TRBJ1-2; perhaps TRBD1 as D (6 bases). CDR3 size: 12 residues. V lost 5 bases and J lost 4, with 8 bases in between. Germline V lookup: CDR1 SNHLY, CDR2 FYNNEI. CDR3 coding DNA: TGTGCCAGCAGTCAGGACAGCTATGGCTACACCTTC. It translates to CASSQDSYGYTF.

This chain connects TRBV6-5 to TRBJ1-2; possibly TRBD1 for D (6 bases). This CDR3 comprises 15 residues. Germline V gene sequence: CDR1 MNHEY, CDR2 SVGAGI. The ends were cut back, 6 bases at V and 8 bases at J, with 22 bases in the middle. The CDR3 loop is CASRDAGGGLGGYTF. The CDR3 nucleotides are TGTGCCAGCAGAGACGCCGGGGGGGGGCTTGGAGGCTACACCTTC.

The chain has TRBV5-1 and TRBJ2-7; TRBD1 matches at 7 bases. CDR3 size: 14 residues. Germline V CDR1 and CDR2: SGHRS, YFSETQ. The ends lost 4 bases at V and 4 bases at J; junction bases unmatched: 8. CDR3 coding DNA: TGCGCCAGCAGCCCCGGGACAGTGGTTTACGAGCAGTACTTC. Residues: CASSPGTVVYEQYF.

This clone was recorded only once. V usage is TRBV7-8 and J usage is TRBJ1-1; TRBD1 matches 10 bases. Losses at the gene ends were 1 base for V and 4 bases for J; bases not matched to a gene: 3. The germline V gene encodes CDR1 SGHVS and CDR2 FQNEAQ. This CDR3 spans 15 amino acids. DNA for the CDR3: TGTGCCAGCAGCTTAGAGGGACAGGGGATCACTGAAGCTTTCTTT. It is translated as CASSLEGQGITEAFF.

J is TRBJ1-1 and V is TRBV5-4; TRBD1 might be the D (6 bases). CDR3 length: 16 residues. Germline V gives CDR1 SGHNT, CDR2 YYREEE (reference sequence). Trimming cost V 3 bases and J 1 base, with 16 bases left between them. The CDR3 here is CASSSPGTPRNTEAFF. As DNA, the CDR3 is TGTGCCAGCAGCTCACCCGGGACACCGCGGAACACTGAAGCTTTCTTT.

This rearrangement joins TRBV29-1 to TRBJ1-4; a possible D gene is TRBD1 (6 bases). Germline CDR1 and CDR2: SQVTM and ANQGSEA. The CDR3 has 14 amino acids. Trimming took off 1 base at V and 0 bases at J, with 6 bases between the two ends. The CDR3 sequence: CSVEGTATNEKLFF. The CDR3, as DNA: TGCAGCGTTGAAGGGACAGCAACTAATGAAAAACTGTTTTTT.

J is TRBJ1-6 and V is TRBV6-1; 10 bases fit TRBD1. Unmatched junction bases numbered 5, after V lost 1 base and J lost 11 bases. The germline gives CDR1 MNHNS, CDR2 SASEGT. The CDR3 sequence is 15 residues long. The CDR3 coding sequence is TGTGCCAGCAGTGAAGGGACAGGGGGGATGGCACCCCTCCACTTT. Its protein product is CASSEGTGGMAPLHF.

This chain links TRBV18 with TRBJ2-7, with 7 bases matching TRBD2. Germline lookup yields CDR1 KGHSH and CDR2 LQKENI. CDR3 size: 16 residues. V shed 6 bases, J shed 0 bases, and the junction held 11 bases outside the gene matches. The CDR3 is CASSPTRAGNSYEQYF. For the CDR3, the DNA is TGTGCCAGCTCGCCGACGAGAGCGGGGAACTCCTACGAGCAGTACTTC.

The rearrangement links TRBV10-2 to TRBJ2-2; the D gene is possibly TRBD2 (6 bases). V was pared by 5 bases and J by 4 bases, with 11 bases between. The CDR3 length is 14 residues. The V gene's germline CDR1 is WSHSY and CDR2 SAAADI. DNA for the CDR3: TGCGCCAGCAGTATCATTAGCGGCACCGGGGAGCTGTTTTTT. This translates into CASSIISGTGELFF.

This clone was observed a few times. CDR3 sequence (DNA): TGTGCCAGCAGCTCGCAGGCGGGGGGCAACGAGCAGTACTTC. Protein sequence: CASSSQAGGNEQYF. V usage is TRBV7-3 and J usage is TRBJ2-7; 8 nucleotides match TRBD2. After removal of 4 bases from V and 5 bases from J, the junction contained 7 bases not matched to a gene. CDR1 is SGHTA, CDR2 FQGTGA, per germline. CDR3 size: 14 residues.

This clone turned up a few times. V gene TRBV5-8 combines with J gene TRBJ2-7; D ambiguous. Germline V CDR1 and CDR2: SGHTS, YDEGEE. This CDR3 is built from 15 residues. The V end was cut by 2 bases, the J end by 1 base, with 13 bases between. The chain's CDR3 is CASSFHRPNSYEQYF. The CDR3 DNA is TGTGCCAGCAGCTTTCACAGACCAAATTCCTACGAGCAGTACTTC.

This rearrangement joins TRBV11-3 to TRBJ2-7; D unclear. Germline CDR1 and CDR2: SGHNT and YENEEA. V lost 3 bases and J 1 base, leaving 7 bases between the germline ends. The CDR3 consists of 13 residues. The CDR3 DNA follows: TGTGCCAGCAGCTTCAACCGGTCCTACGAGCAGTACTTC. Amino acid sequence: CASSFNRSYEQYF.

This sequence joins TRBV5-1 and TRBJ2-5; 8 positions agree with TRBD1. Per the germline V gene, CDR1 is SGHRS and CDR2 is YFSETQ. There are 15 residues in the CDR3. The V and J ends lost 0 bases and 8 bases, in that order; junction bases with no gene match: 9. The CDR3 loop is CASSLGGGQGKTQYF. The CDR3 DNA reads TGCGCCAGCAGCTTGGGGGGCGGACAGGGTAAAACCCAGTACTTC. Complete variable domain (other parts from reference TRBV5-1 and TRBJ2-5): KAGVTQTPRYLIKTRGQQVTLSCSPISGHRSVSWYQQTPGQGLQFLFEYFSETQRNKGNFPGRFSGRQFSNSRSEMNVSTLELGDSALYLCASSLGGGQGKTQYFGPGTRLLVL.

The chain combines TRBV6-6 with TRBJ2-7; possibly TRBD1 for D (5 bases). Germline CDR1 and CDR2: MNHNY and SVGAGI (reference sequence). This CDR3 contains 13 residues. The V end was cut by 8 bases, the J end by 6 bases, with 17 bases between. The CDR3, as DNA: TGTGCCAGCCAGGGCCCCCCGATGTCCGAGCAGTACTTC. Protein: CASQGPPMSEQYF.

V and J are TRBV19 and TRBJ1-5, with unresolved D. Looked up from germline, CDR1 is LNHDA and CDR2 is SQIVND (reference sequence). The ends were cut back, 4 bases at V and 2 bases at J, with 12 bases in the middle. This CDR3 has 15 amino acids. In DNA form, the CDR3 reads TGTGCCAGTAGTAGAGGTAGGATGGGCAATCAGCCCCAGCATTTT. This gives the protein CASSRGRMGNQPQHF.

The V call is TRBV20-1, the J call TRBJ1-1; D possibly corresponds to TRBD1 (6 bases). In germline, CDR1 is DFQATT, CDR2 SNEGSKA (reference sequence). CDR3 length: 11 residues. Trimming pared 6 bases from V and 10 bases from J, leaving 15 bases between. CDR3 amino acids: CSALTGILAFF. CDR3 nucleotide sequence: TGCAGTGCCCTTACAGGGATTTTAGCTTTCTTT.

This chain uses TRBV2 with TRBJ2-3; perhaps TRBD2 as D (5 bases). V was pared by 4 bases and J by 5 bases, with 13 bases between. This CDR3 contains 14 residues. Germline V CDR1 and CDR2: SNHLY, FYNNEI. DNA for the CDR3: TGTGCCAGCAGTGTGGATCTAGCAAGAGATACGCAGTATTTT. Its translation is CASSVDLARDTQYF.